These T cell receptor beta chains were read from a single sample in a study of T cells after yellow fever vaccination. TCRdb re-derived calls from the 5' RACE reads in MiXCR, one entry per CDR3 protein. The repertoire holds a few hundred thousand distinct CDR3 sequences, with roughly a sixth as singletons. The sequenced sample was PBMCs, obtained roughly 5 days after the first yellow fever vaccination. The receptors stem from a man between 18 and 35 years old who received the YFV17D yellow fever vaccine. The CDR3 runs from the conserved cysteine through the conserved F or W. A D gene is named only where the DNA matches it firmly. Expanded clones get a size class; other rows say once, few or many, or leave the size out.

CASSPNPTENQPQHF	TGCGCCAGCAGCCCTAACCCGACAGAGAATCAGCCCCAGCATTTT	TRBV5-1	-	-	TRBJ1-5
CASSPPATNTGELFF	TGTGCCAGCAGCCCCCCTGCGACGAACACCGGGGAGCTGTTTTTT	TRBV7-3	-	-	TRBJ2-2
CSVVTSGGTGELFF	TGCAGCGTTGTCACTAGCGGGGGCACCGGGGAGCTGTTTTTT	TRBV29-1	TRBD2	few	TRBJ2-2
CASSSLVRRVQFF	TGTGCCAGCAGCTCCCTAGTACGGAGAGTGCAGTTCTTT	TRBV11-2	-	-	TRBJ1-1
CASSLGRLYGYTF	TGTGCCAGCAGTTTAGGCAGGCTCTATGGCTACACCTTC	TRBV12-3/TRBV12-4	-	-	TRBJ1-2
CASEPQGGQPQHF	TGTGCCAGTGAACCACAGGGAGGTCAGCCCCAGCATTTT	TRBV19	-	few	TRBJ1-5
CASSAAGAYGDTQYF	TGCGCCAGCAGCGCCGCTGGGGCTTATGGAGATACGCAGTATTTT	TRBV5-1	-	-	TRBJ2-3
CSASGLAEDSTDTQYF	TGCAGTGCTTCCGGACTAGCGGAAGACAGCACAGATACGCAGTATTTT	TRBV20-1	TRBD2	-	TRBJ2-3
CASSLTSAYNEQFF	TGTGCCAGCAGTTTAACTAGCGCCTACAATGAGCAGTTCTTC	TRBV12-3/TRBV12-4	TRBD2	few	TRBJ2-1
CASRRGADTQYF	TGTGCCAGCAGGAGGGGCGCAGATACGCAGTATTTT	TRBV6-1	-	few	TRBJ2-3
CASSIDGAGGSYEQYF	TGTGCCAGCAGCATTGATGGGGCAGGGGGGTCCTACGAGCAGTACTTC	TRBV7-2	-	-	TRBJ2-7
CATGQGGDTQYF	TGTGCCACAGGACAGGGAGGAGATACGCAGTATTTT	TRBV5-4	TRBD1	-	TRBJ2-3
CASRSGFRGETQYF	TGTGCCAGCCGATCGGGGTTCAGGGGAGAGACCCAGTACTTC	TRBV27	-	-	TRBJ2-5
CASSLSTSGAGETQYF	TGCGCCAGCAGCTTGAGCACTAGCGGGGCGGGGGAGACCCAGTACTTC	TRBV5-1	TRBD2	few	TRBJ2-5
CASRGISTDTQYF	TGTGCCAGCAGGGGGATCTCCACAGATACGCAGTATTTT	TRBV6-1	-	few	TRBJ2-3
CASSRPGTGLYGYTF	TGTGCCAGCAGCCGTCCCGGGACAGGGCTCTATGGCTACACCTTC	TRBV12-3/TRBV12-4	TRBD1	many	TRBJ1-2
CASSLVGVYSDTQYF	TGTGCCAGCAGCTTGGTAGGGGTATACTCAGATACGCAGTATTTT	TRBV5-6	-	few	TRBJ2-3
CASSPRQARFTGELFF	TGTGCCAGCAGCCCCCGGCAGGCGCGATTCACCGGGGAGCTGTTTTTT	TRBV9	-	-	TRBJ2-2
CSARSGSNQPQHF	TGCAGTGCTAGGTCGGGGAGCAATCAGCCCCAGCATTTT	TRBV20-1	-	many	TRBJ1-5
CASSQGTGRGYGNTIYF	TGTGCCAGCAGCCAGGGGACGGGTCGGGGTTACGGAAACACCATATATTTT	TRBV12-3/TRBV12-4	-	few	TRBJ1-3
CSVESGPSTYTQYF	TGCAGCGTTGAGTCAGGGCCTAGCACATATACGCAGTATTTT	TRBV29-1	-	-	TRBJ2-3
CASSSGAGENTEAFF	TGTGCCAGCAGCTCGGGAGCAGGGGAGAACACTGAAGCTTTCTTT	TRBV11-3	-	once	TRBJ1-1
CASSPHRGEGSYNSPLHF	TGTGCCAGCAGTCCTCACAGGGGCGAGGGCTCCTATAATTCACCCCTCCACTTT	TRBV27	TRBD1	few	TRBJ1-6
CASSPVGQIIPQDTQYF	TGTGCCAGCAGCCCCGTCGGACAAATTATCCCACAAGATACGCAGTATTTT	TRBV7-6	-	few	TRBJ2-3
CASSFLAGLTDTQYF	TGTGCCAGCAGCTTTCTAGCGGGGCTCACAGATACGCAGTATTTT	TRBV5-4	TRBD2	-	TRBJ2-3
CASSLVWVESYNEQFF	TGTGCCAGCAGCTTGGTTTGGGTTGAGTCCTACAATGAGCAGTTCTTC	TRBV5-6	-	-	TRBJ2-1